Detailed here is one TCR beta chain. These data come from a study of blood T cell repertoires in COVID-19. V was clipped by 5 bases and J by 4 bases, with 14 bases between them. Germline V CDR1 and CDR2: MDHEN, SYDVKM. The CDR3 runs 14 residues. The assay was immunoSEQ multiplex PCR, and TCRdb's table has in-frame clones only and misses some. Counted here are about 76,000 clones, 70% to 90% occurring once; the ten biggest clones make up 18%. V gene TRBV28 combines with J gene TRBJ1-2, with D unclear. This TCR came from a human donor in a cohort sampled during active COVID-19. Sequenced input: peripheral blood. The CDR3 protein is CASSQTGVGYGYTF. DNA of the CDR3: TGTGCCAGCAGTCAGACGGGAGTTGGCTATGGCTACACCTTC.